The rows below give T cell receptor beta chains drawn from one sample of a study of identifying expanded T cells in peripheral blood. Data came from immunoSEQ multiplex PCR; TCRdb stores just in-frame clones and leaves some out. The sample carries 50,000 or so clones, about nine tenths recorded once. The specimen was blood. All receptors derive from a person aged 18 to 69 in good health. CDR3s include the opening cysteine and the closing phenylalanine or tryptophan. The D gene is left open where the match is weak. Clone size is shown for a subset of rows, as once, few, many or a class of expanded clone.

D	J	V	size	DNA	CDR3
TRBD2	TRBJ2-5	TRBV7-3	NA	TGTGCCAGCAGCCCTTTGGGAGGGGATCAAGAGACCCAGTACTTC	CASSPLGGDQETQYF
NA	TRBJ2-2	TRBV19	NA	TGTGCCAGTAGTCTGGACGGGAACACCGGGGAGCTGTTTTTT	CASSLDGNTGELFF
TRBD1	TRBJ2-4	TRBV14	NA	TGTGCCAGCAGCCGCCTAACCGGGACAGGGGAAAGGGCCAAAAACATTCAGTACTTC	CASSRLTGTGERAKNIQYF
NA	TRBJ2-7	TRBV28	NA	TGTGCCAGCAGTTTAGGGGCGGGGTACTACGAGCAGTACTTC	CASSLGAGYYEQYF
TRBD2	TRBJ2-6	TRBV4-3	NA	TGCGCCAGCAGCCAAGTGGGAGGGTTTGGGGCCAACGTCCTGACTTTC	CASSQVGGFGANVLTF
NA	TRBJ2-7	TRBV10-3	NA	TGTGCCATCAGGGGTCGACAAACCTACGAGCAGTACTTC	CAIRGRQTYEQYF
TRBD1	TRBJ2-5	TRBV28	NA	TGTGCCAGCACTCGTGGGGACAGGGATATTGAGACCCAGTACTTC	CASTRGDRDIETQYF
NA	TRBJ1-1	TRBV6-1	NA	TGTGCCAGCAGGCGGGGGTCAGGGTTGGGCACTGAAGCTTTCTTT	CASRRGSGLGTEAFF
NA	TRBJ2-7	TRBV5-1	once	TGCGCCAGCAGCTTGGGGGCAGGCCCGCCGTACGAGCAGTACTTC	CASSLGAGPPYEQYF
NA	TRBJ1-2	TRBV7-2	NA	TGTGCCAGCAGCTTAGACAGGTCCTCTAACTATGGCTACACCTTC	CASSLDRSSNYGYTF
TRBD2	TRBJ2-1	TRBV29-1	NA	TGCAGCGGCGGACTAGGGACTGAGCAGTTCTTC	CSGGLGTEQFF
NA	TRBJ2-3	TRBV5-4	NA	TGTGCCAGCAGCCCTCTCGGGGGTAGGGACACAGATACGCAGTATTTT	CASSPLGGRDTDTQYF
NA	TRBJ1-4	TRBV6-5	NA	TGTGCCAGCAGTTACTCCCCGGACCCTACTAATGAAAAACTGTTTTTT	CASSYSPDPTNEKLFF
NA	TRBJ2-5	TRBV6-1	NA	TGTGCCAGCAGCCGTAATGGGCTTCAAGAGACCCAGTACTTC	CASSRNGLQETQYF
TRBD1	TRBJ2-3	TRBV4-2	NA	TGTGCCAGCAGCCAAGATGGGGACAGACGGTTCACAGATACGCAGTATTTT	CASSQDGDRRFTDTQYF
TRBD1	TRBJ2-5	TRBV5-1	NA	TGCGCCAGCAGCCTCGGGACAGGGGGGGCCCAAGAGACCCAGTACTTC	CASSLGTGGAQETQYF
NA	TRBJ2-7	TRBV6-5	NA	TGTGCCAGCAGTGAAGGTTACGAGCAGTACTTC	CASSEGYEQYF
NA	TRBJ2-5	TRBV9	NA	TGTGCCAGCAGCGTAGATTGGTTTCGGGGGTCTCAAGAGACCCAGTACTTC	CASSVDWFRGSQETQYF
NA	TRBJ2-5	TRBV5-1	NA	TGCGCCAGCACCAATGACCAAGAGACCCAGTACTTC	CASTNDQETQYF
NA	TRBJ1-1	TRBV2	NA	TGTGCCAGCAGCCGTACAAAAATGAACACTGAAGCTTTCTTT	CASSRTKMNTEAFF
NA	TRBJ2-7	TRBV6-5	NA	TGTGCCAGCTCAAAGGGAATTCCGGGCTACGAGCAGTACTTC	CASSKGIPGYEQYF
TRBD2	TRBJ2-3	TRBV28	NA	TGTGCCAGCAGTTTCGAGAGGACTAGCGGGAGTATGGTGACAGATACGCAGTATTTT	CASSFERTSGSMVTDTQYF
TRBD1	TRBJ1-1	TRBV7-2	once	TGTGCCAGCAGTTTGACAGGGAGGGACACTGAAGCTTTCTTT	CASSLTGRDTEAFF
NA	TRBJ2-2	TRBV28	NA	TGTGCCAGCAGTTTATGGGGGATAGCGGAGAACACCGGGGAGCTGTTTTTT	CASSLWGIAENTGELFF
TRBD2	TRBJ2-1	TRBV19	NA	TGTGCCAGTAGTAGGTCTAGCGGGCAAAGGGATGAGCAGTTCTTC	CASSRSSGQRDEQFF
NA	TRBJ2-3	TRBV19	NA	TGTGCCAGTAGTATAAACATAGTGGATACGCAGTATTTT	CASSINIVDTQYF